This TCR beta chain was found in a study of blood T cell repertoires in COVID-19. Deletions cut 10 bases from V and 1 base from J, with 13 bases between. This CDR3 has 13 residues. The V gene's germline CDR1 is LNHDA and CDR2 SQIVND (reference sequence). Source study methods: Reference gene primer amplification gave estimated nucleated cell counts. The protocol was immunoSEQ multiplex PCR, while the TCRdb copy is restricted to in-frame clones and leaves out a portion. The D gene and trimming were derived from the DNA, and the V and J assignments and clone size from that table. The data contain fewer than 250,000 clones, 80% to 85% of them singletons.

The sequence was collected from a woman aged 35 to 49 who had recovered from COVID-19. The chain is built from TRBV19 and TRBJ1-1; D perhaps matches TRBD1 (6 bases). The sample taken for sequencing was PBMCs or T cells enriched from blood (not recorded which). The CDR3 DNA sequence: TGTGCCACAGGGGCCAGAGAGAACACTGAAGCTTTCTTT. It encodes CATGARENTEAFF.